Below are 28 T cell receptor beta chains sequenced from a single sample in a study of T-cell reconstitution after alpha-beta-depleted transplantation in children. Unique molecular identifiers were used in preparing the TCRbeta library. A single record per CDR3 protein comes from TCRdb applying MiXCR to the PCR reads. The data contain about 240,000 distinct CDR3 sequences, around 12% of them singletons. Sequenced here: PBMCs from the stem cell graft donor, sampled from the stem cell graft. All receptors derive from a human donor who donated a stem cell graft to a child with acute lymphoblastic leukemia.

In this sample, this clonotype turned up a few times. The chain links TRBV7-9 to TRBJ2-1; weak D call: TRBD1 (7 bases). V was cut by 5 bases and J by 0 bases, with 11 bases left in between. This CDR3 is 15 amino acids long. Germline assignment: CDR1 SEHNR and CDR2 FQNEAQ (reference sequence). The CDR3 bases are TGTGCCAGCAGCCCGCAGGGGGGCTCCTACAATGAGCAGTTCTTC. Protein sequence: CASSPQGGSYNEQFF.

This clonotype has ten or more counts. This sequence joins TRBV6-5 and TRBJ2-1, with D unresolved. Germline CDR1 is MNHEY and CDR2 is SVGAGI. V was trimmed by 4 bases and J by 4 bases, leaving 14 bases between them. The CDR3 extends over 15 amino acids. CDR3 in DNA: TGTGCCAGCAGTTTTACTCCAGCTATTTACAATGAGCAGTTCTTC. Protein: CASSFTPAIYNEQFF.

Here the CDR3 DNA reads TGCAGTGCCGTCGCAGGGACCACTGAAGCTTTCTTT. Encoded protein: CSAVAGTTEAFF. The chain employs TRBV20-1 and TRBJ1-1; D is possibly TRBD1 (5 bases). Between the trimmed V and J ends, which lost 6 bases and 4 bases, there was a span of 12 bases. This CDR3 spans 12 amino acids. The germline V gene has CDR1 DFQATT and CDR2 SNEGSKA (reference sequence).

This clonotype was observed at least ten times. V is TRBV9 and J is TRBJ2-1, with D perhaps being TRBD1 or TRBD2 (5 bases each). The V end lost 0 bases, the J end lost 8 bases, and 9 bases lay between the germline ends. Germline V CDR1 and CDR2: SGDLS, YYNGEE. This CDR3 has 13 residues. CDR3 bases: TGTGCCAGCAGCGTAGTCATGGGGGATGAGCAGTTCTTC. Protein sequence: CASSVVMGDEQFF.

A few counts support this clonotype. V and J are TRBV6-1 and TRBJ2-7; D ambiguous. Per germline, CDR1 MNHNS and CDR2 SASEGT. V lost 6 bases to trimming and J lost 6 bases, with 12 bases between them. CDR3 length equals 12 residues. The CDR3 spells CASRKTSVEQYF. The CDR3, as DNA: TGTGCCAGCAGAAAGACTTCGGTCGAGCAGTACTTC.

This clonotype appeared a few times. J is TRBJ2-7 and V is TRBV3-1; the D is unclear. Deletions cut 0 bases from V and 5 bases from J, with 5 bases between. CDR3 size: 12 residues. Germline V CDR1 and CDR2: LGHDT, YNNKEL (reference sequence). CDR3 loop: CASSQDSHEQYF. CDR3 sequence (DNA): TGTGCCAGCAGCCAAGATTCCCACGAGCAGTACTTC.

With respect to this clonotype: A read error may be the cause here, since a much bigger clone is one base away. This rearrangement joins TRBV4-3 to TRBJ1-5; D not resolved. This CDR3 spans 13 amino acids. Germline CDR1 reads LGHNA; CDR2 reads YSLEER. For the CDR3, the DNA is TGCACCAGCAGCCAAGATGATGGTCGGCCCCAGCATTTT. Translation: CTSSQDDGRPQHF.

This clonotype showed up many times. The V and J genes are TRBV7-9 and TRBJ2-2, with TRBD1 matching over 7 bases. CDR1 SEHNR and CDR2 FQNEAQ come from the germline V gene (reference sequence). J lost 4 bases, V lost 2 bases, and 4 bases had no gene match. The CDR3 contains 15 residues. CDR3 sequence reads: CASSLRTGVTGELFF. CDR3 DNA sequence: TGTGCCAGCAGCTTACGGACAGGAGTCACCGGGGAGCTGTTTTTT.

This clonotype has a count of ten or more. The DNA of the CDR3 is TGCAGTGCTAGCTTGGGGAGGGCCCCGACAGATACGCAGTATTTT. This translates into CSASLGRAPTDTQYF. V gene TRBV20-1 combines with J gene TRBJ2-3; 7 bases agree with TRBD2. The CDR3 consists of 15 residues. V shed 3 bases, J shed 3 bases, and the junction held 9 bases outside the gene matches. Germline values: CDR1 DFQATT, CDR2 SNEGSKA (reference sequence).

This clonotype has a count of ten or more. The J gene is TRBJ1-1, the V gene TRBV5-1; tentatively, D is TRBD1 (5 bases). There are 14 residues in the CDR3. Germline V gene sequence: CDR1 SGHRS, CDR2 YFSETQ. Trimming shortened V by 5 bases and J by 0 bases, and 11 bases separated the two germline ends. The CDR3 DNA is TGCGCCAGCAGGCCACTGACAGTGAACACTGAAGCTTTCTTT. As protein: CASRPLTVNTEAFF.

This clonotype was counted at least ten times. J is TRBJ2-1 and V is TRBV2; D might be TRBD2 (6 bases). Germline loops: CDR1 SNHLY, CDR2 FYNNEI. V lost 3 bases and J lost 11, with 17 bases in between. The CDR3 length is 14 residues. CDR3 sequence reads: CASSDPRVRDKQFF. In DNA form, the CDR3 reads TGTGCCAGCAGTGATCCTCGGGTGCGGGATAAGCAGTTCTTC.

In its sample, this clonotype was seen many times. The chain joins TRBV12-3 or TRBV12-4 to TRBJ2-7; D not certain. The V and J ends lost 5 bases and 3 bases respectively, with 17 bases between them. The CDR3 has 15 amino acids. The CDR3 DNA reads TGTGCCAGCAGTCACCGAAGGCAGAATAACTACGAGCAGTACTTC. Translating gives CASSHRRQNNYEQYF.

The table lists this clonotype with a few counts. V and J are TRBV7-2 and TRBJ2-3; maybe TRBD2 (5 bases). V was trimmed by 5 bases and J by 1 base, leaving 13 bases between them. The CDR3 length is 15 residues. The germline gives CDR1 SGHTA, CDR2 FQGNSA. The CDR3 DNA is TGTGCCAGCAGCCCACGGGGAACAGGCACAGATACGCAGTATTTT. Encoded protein: CASSPRGTGTDTQYF.

The chain employs TRBV9 and TRBJ2-3; no definite D call. This CDR3 contains 13 residues. Germline V lookup: CDR1 SGDLS, CDR2 YYNGEE. V lost 3 bases, J lost 5 bases, and 10 bases lay in between. In DNA form, the CDR3 reads TGTGCCAGCAGCGACACACGGGTAGATACGCAGTATTTT. Translation gives CASSDTRVDTQYF.

This clonotype was detected many times. The V gene is TRBV29-1, the J gene TRBJ2-1; D tentatively fits TRBD1 or TRBD2 (5 bases each). Germline CDR1 and CDR2: SQVTM and ANQGSEA. The CDR3 is made up of 13 amino acids. As DNA, the CDR3 is TGCGGGGGTCTATTCCGCTCCTACAATGAGCAGTTCTTC. It specifies CGGLFRSYNEQFF.

Concerning this clonotype itself: One junction end disagrees with the germline gene, perhaps due to a read error. V is TRBV9 and J is TRBJ2-1; weak D call: TRBD2 (5 bases). Germline CDR1 and CDR2: SGDLS and YYNGEE. This CDR3 spans 11 amino acids. CDR3 protein: CASSDYYEQFF. The CDR3 DNA reads as TGTGCCAGCAGTGACTACTATGAGCAGTTCTTC.

In this sample, this clonotype turned up many times. J is TRBJ1-1 and V is TRBV12-3 or TRBV12-4; D gene unclear. There are 12 residues in the CDR3. V lost 6 bases to trimming and J lost 5 bases, with 10 bases between them. The CDR3 DNA is TGTGCCAGCAGGGAAGAGGGAACTGAAGCTTTCTTT. Protein product: CASREEGTEAFF.

In this sample, this clonotype turned up many times. The chain employs TRBV7-9 and TRBJ2-3, with 9 bases lining up with TRBD1. V was pared by 2 bases and J by 2 bases, with 2 bases of the junction left unmatched. Germline V gene data show CDR1 as SEHNR and CDR2 as FQNEAQ (reference sequence). The CDR3 contains 15 residues. DNA for the CDR3: TGTGCCAGCAGCTTATTACAGGGGGCCACAGATACGCAGTATTTT. It codes for CASSLLQGATDTQYF. The variable domain in full, completed from reference TRBV7-9 and TRBJ2-3, reads DTGVSQNPRHKITKRGQNVTFRCDPISEHNRLYWYRQTLGQGPEFLTYFQNEAQLEKSRLLSDRFSAERPKGSFSTLEIQRTEQGDSAMYLCASSLLQGATDTQYFGPGTRLTVL.

This clonotype was seen at least ten times. V is TRBV27 and J is TRBJ1-5; D might be TRBD1 (5 bases). Germline V CDR1 and CDR2: MNHEY, SMNVEV (reference sequence). The CDR3 is made up of 13 amino acids. The V gene lost 8 bases and the J gene lost 3 bases, with 11 bases spanning the gap. CDR3 sequence reads: CASRDGTNQPQHF. The CDR3 coding sequence is TGTGCCAGCCGGGACGGTACCAATCAGCCCCAGCATTTT.

This clonotype came up many times. This rearrangement joins TRBV6-5 to TRBJ2-5; the match to TRBD2 covers 7 bases. This CDR3 region has 17 residues. Germline CDR1 is MNHEY and CDR2 is SVGAGI. V trimming: 4 bases; J trimming: 5 bases; junction bases outside the gene matches: 16. CDR3 region: CASSSLRREPAGETQYF. The DNA of the CDR3 is TGTGCCAGCAGTTCCCTTAGGCGGGAGCCCGCCGGGGAGACCCAGTACTTC.

This rearrangement joins TRBV27 to TRBJ1-5; D gene unclear. The CDR3 runs 13 residues. Trimming pared 5 bases from V and 12 bases from J, leaving 17 bases between. The V gene's germline CDR1 is MNHEY and CDR2 SMNVEV (reference sequence). The CDR3 DNA reads TGTGCCAGCAGTCACGGGGAAGGGAGGGACCAGCATTTT. Encoded protein: CASSHGEGRDQHF.

This clonotype has only a few counts. V usage is TRBV6-5 and J usage is TRBJ2-7, with D uncertain. The CDR3 has 15 amino acids. V gave up 0 bases and J gave up 6 bases, with 15 bases separating them. Germline V gene lookup returns CDR1 MNHEY and CDR2 SVGAGI. DNA for the CDR3: TGTGCCAGCAGTTACTCGATGAGTGGGCCCGTCGAGCAGTACTTC. Encoded protein: CASSYSMSGPVEQYF.

This clonotype was detected many times. The V gene is TRBV28, the J gene TRBJ1-4; no clear D. This CDR3 has 16 amino acids. V was shortened by 5 bases and J by 7 bases, with 20 bases between the two germline ends. Germline V CDR1 and CDR2: MDHEN, SYDVKM. CDR3 in amino acids: CASSVPLSLRGEKLFF. Here the CDR3 DNA reads TGTGCCAGCAGTGTCCCTTTATCCCTGCGTGGTGAAAAACTGTTTTTT.

There are a few counts of this clonotype. The chain links TRBV11-2 to TRBJ2-2; 15 bases line up with TRBD2. The germline CDR1 and CDR2 sequences are SGHAT and FQNNGV. V was clipped by 5 bases and J by 2 bases; unmatched bases: 6. This CDR3 is 18 amino acids long. CDR3 nucleotide sequence: TGTGCCAGCAGCCGGGGACTAGCGGGGGGCCGTAACACCGGGGAGCTGTTTTTT. Protein product: CASSRGLAGGRNTGELFF.

This clonotype was observed at least ten times. The chain uses TRBV15 and TRBJ2-2; no clear D gene. The CDR3 sequence is 14 residues long. Germline V gene sequence: CDR1 LNHNV, CDR2 YYDKDF (reference sequence). V was shortened by 8 bases and J by 1 base, with 11 bases between the two germline ends. The DNA of the CDR3 is TGTGCCACCCAATGGGCTTTGAACACCGGGGAGCTGTTTTTT. As protein: CATQWALNTGELFF.

V and J are TRBV5-4 and TRBJ2-3; no clear D. The CDR3 extends over 14 amino acids. V gave up 0 bases and J gave up 5 bases, with 10 bases separating them. Per germline, CDR1 SGHNT and CDR2 YYREEE (reference sequence). The CDR3, as DNA: TGTGCCAGCAGCTTGGGGTTAGCAATAGATACGCAGTATTTT. This gives the protein CASSLGLAIDTQYF.

This clonotype appeared many times. The V and J genes are TRBV29-1 and TRBJ2-7; 8 bases agree with TRBD2. The CDR3 loop spans 13 amino acids. The V gene's germline CDR1 is SQVTM and CDR2 ANQGSEA. The trim removed 4 bases at V and 3 bases at J, leaving 5 bases unmatched. DNA for the CDR3: TGCAGCGTTGGGGCTAGCGGGTTCTACGAGCAGTACTTC. Amino acid sequence: CSVGASGFYEQYF.

In this sample, this clonotype turned up a few times. The V call is TRBV3-1, the J call TRBJ2-7; TRBD2 agrees at 12 bases. The germline V gene encodes CDR1 LGHDT and CDR2 YNNKEL (reference sequence). V gave up 10 bases and J gave up 3 bases; unmatched junction bases: 16. The CDR3 has 17 amino acids. CDR3 sequence reads: CATSQGDGLAGNYEQYF. CDR3 nucleotides: TGTGCCACCTCCCAAGGAGACGGACTAGCGGGGAACTACGAGCAGTACTTC.